One sample yielded the 28 T cell receptor beta chains listed below, sequenced in a study of post-analysis software for immune sequencing data. Findings of the study overall: Compared with controls, patients had more of five TRBV segments, including TRBV5-6, TRBV5-1 and TRBV20-1.

Their antigens are not known. Included in the TCR beta cDNA libraries were unique molecular identifiers. TCRdb re-derived calls from the PCR reads in MiXCR, one entry per CDR3 protein. The table shows 450,000 to 650,000 distinct CDR3 sequences, with around 40% occurring only once. Sequenced sample: blood. The receptors come from a girl aged 10 to 17 with multiple sclerosis.

The V gene is TRBV4-1, the J gene TRBJ1-1; unclear D gene. Deletions cut 3 bases from V and 4 bases from J, with 21 bases between. The germline V gene has CDR1 MGHRA and CDR2 YSYEKL. This CDR3 contains 17 residues. In DNA, the CDR3 is TGCGCCAGCAGCCAGCCCTTAAGGGAGAGGTTGGGCACTGAAGCTTTCTTT. Amino acid sequence: CASSQPLRERLGTEAFF.

Only one count was recorded for this clonotype. The rearrangement uses TRBV12-3 or TRBV12-4 and TRBJ2-7; 7 bases map to TRBD1. J gave up 4 bases and V 10 bases, and 7 bases lay outside the gene matches. This CDR3 region has 12 residues. The CDR3 coding sequence is TGTGCCAACTGTAGCAGGGGGTACGAGCAGTACTTC. Amino acids: CANCSRGYEQYF.

Points on this clonotype: This could be a read error, since a much larger clone is one nucleotide away. This chain uses TRBV12-3 or TRBV12-4 with TRBJ2-5, with TRBD2 matching over 12 bases. The CDR3 spans 16 residues. The CDR3 region has the DNA TGTGTCAGCAGTCGCACTAGCGGGGGGTACCAAGAGACCCAGTACTTC. It encodes CVSSRTSGGYQETQYF.

The chain recombines TRBV10-3 with TRBJ2-5; D is unresolved. CDR3 length: 15 amino acids. Trimming stripped 0 bases from V and 0 bases from J, with 8 bases between. Germline V gives CDR1 ENHRY, CDR2 SYGVKD. CDR3 sequence reads: CAISESTLDQETQYF. In DNA form, the CDR3 reads TGTGCCATCAGTGAGTCGACTCTGGACCAAGAGACCCAGTACTTC.

Only a few counts were recorded for this clonotype. This chain joins TRBV12-3 or TRBV12-4 and TRBJ2-5; 7 bases are a match to TRBD1. With V trimmed by 3 bases and J by 2 bases, 18 bases remained unmatched. There are 19 residues in the CDR3. CDR3 loop: CASSLGSLTGRNFQETQYF. DNA for the CDR3: TGTGCCAGCAGTTTGGGGAGTTTGACAGGGAGAAACTTTCAAGAGACCCAGTACTTC.

The chain has TRBV6-1 and TRBJ1-5, with D uncertain. CDR3 length equals 12 residues. With 11 bases removed from V and 3 bases from J, the gap between germline ends came to 11 bases. Germline CDR1 and CDR2: MNHNS and SASEGT. CDR3 residues: CASRIFNQPQHF. The CDR3 DNA is TGTGCCTCCAGGATTTTCAATCAGCCCCAGCATTTT.

The chain links TRBV12-3 or TRBV12-4 to TRBJ2-1, with TRBD2 identical over 10 bases. V dropped 1 base and J dropped 8; count of bases not matched to a gene: 5. This CDR3 comprises 15 residues. The CDR3, as DNA: TGTGCCAGCAGTTTAGAGGCTAGCGGGAGTCATGAGCAGTTCTTC. Translation gives CASSLEASGSHEQFF.

As to this clonotype: Mismatch with germline at one junction end may stem from a read error. The chain employs TRBV6-5 and TRBJ1-6; possibly TRBD1 for D (5 bases). Germline V gene data show CDR1 as MNHEY and CDR2 as SVGAGI. The CDR3 runs to 15 residues. The CDR3 loop is CASRGDLLAHSPPHF. DNA for the CDR3: TGTGCCAGCAGGGGGGACTTACTCGCTCATTCGCCCCCCCACTTT.

The J gene is TRBJ1-1, the V gene TRBV29-1; possible D gene TRBD1, 5 bases. V lost 8 bases, J lost 6 bases, and 13 bases lay in between. The germline V gene has CDR1 SQVTM and CDR2 ANQGSEA. The CDR3 loop spans 11 amino acids. Written as DNA, the CDR3 is TGCAGCTCATGGCGGGGGGCTGAAGCTTTCTTT. The encoded protein is CSSWRGAEAFF.

This clonotype turned up a few times. J is TRBJ2-2 and V is TRBV12-3 or TRBV12-4; D gene ambiguous. The CDR3 is made up of 14 amino acids. Trimming removed 1 base from V and 1 base from J, with 4 bases in between. The CDR3 sequence is CASSLVVNTGELFF. CDR3 nucleotides: TGTGCCAGCAGTTTAGTGGTGAACACCGGGGAGCTGTTTTTT.

The chain is built from TRBV29-1 and TRBJ2-1, with a tentative D call TRBD1 (6 bases). The CDR3 is 13 residues long. Germline CDR1 is SQVTM and CDR2 is ANQGSEA. Trimming took off 4 bases at V and 5 bases at J, with 12 bases between the two ends. CDR3 region: CSVGQGTNNEQFF. CDR3 nucleotide sequence: TGCAGCGTTGGGCAGGGGACGAACAATGAGCAGTTCTTC.

The chain carries TRBV5-6 and TRBJ1-2; D unclear. Germline loops: CDR1 SGHDT, CDR2 YYEEEE. Between the trimmed V and J ends, which lost 6 bases and 4 bases, there was a span of 16 bases. The CDR3 length is 14 residues. CDR3 sequence: CASIGRRTFYGYTF. As DNA, the CDR3 is TGTGCCAGCATCGGACGGCGAACCTTCTATGGCTACACCTTC.

V and J are TRBV6-5 and TRBJ2-3; 12 bases line up with TRBD2. Trimming at V came to 2 bases and at J to 5 bases, leaving 11 bases not matched to a gene. Per germline, CDR1 MNHEY and CDR2 SVGAGI. This CDR3 has 18 amino acids. CDR3 sequence reads: CASSYGGLAGGTEDTQYF. The DNA of the CDR3 is TGTGCCAGCAGTTACGGGGGACTAGCGGGTGGTACCGAAGATACGCAGTATTTT.

V usage is TRBV3-1 and J usage is TRBJ2-5; 7 bases fit TRBD2. The CDR3 is made up of 17 amino acids. Germline values: CDR1 LGHDT, CDR2 YNNKEL (reference sequence). J was trimmed by 11 bases and V by 3 bases; bases with no gene match: 21. CDR3 in DNA: TGTGCCAGCAGCCATCCCCGAGGACTAGGGACTTACAATGAGCAGTACTTC. Residues: CASSHPRGLGTYNEQYF.

This chain uses TRBV5-6 with TRBJ2-3, with 7 bases aligning to TRBD2. With 1 base clipped from V and 8 bases from J, the junction kept 13 bases outside the gene matches. Germline lookup yields CDR1 SGHDT and CDR2 YYEEEE. This CDR3 comprises 16 residues. CDR3 residues: CASSLKASGSGGTQYF. CDR3 DNA: TGTGCCAGCAGCTTGAAGGCTAGCGGTTCGGGTGGTACGCAGTATTTT. Full variable domain (outside the CDR3, taken from reference TRBV5-6 and TRBJ2-3): DAGVTQSPTHLIKTRGQQVTLRCSPKSGHDTVSWYQQALGQGPQFIFQYYEEEERQRGNFPDRFSGHQFPNYSSELNVNALLLGDSALYLCASSLKASGSGGTQYFGPGTRLTVL.

The chain couples TRBV11-1 to TRBJ2-6, with 12 bases matching TRBD1. The CDR3 covers 17 residues. With V trimmed by 5 bases and J by 4 bases, 6 bases remained unmatched. Germline CDR1 is SGHAT and CDR2 is FQDESV (reference sequence). This CDR3 reads CASSTRDRGHGANVLTF. CDR3 nucleotides: TGTGCCAGCAGCACCCGGGACAGGGGGCACGGGGCCAACGTCCTGACTTTC.

The chain links TRBV11-2 to TRBJ2-3, with 10 bases lining up with TRBD2. The V gene end was trimmed by 5 bases and the J gene end by 5 bases; junction bases not matched to a gene: 4. The germline V gene encodes CDR1 SGHAT and CDR2 FQNNGV. The length of the CDR3 is 14 residues. The CDR3 sequence is CASSQRGGIDTQYF. DNA for the CDR3: TGTGCCAGCAGCCAGCGGGGGGGCATAGATACGCAGTATTTT.

The sample holds a few counts of this clonotype. The V gene is TRBV11-2, the J gene TRBJ1-4, with D possibly being TRBD1 (6 bases). V was clipped by 5 bases and J by 6 bases, with 16 bases between them. From germline, CDR1 is SGHAT and CDR2 FQNNGV. The CDR3 covers 15 residues. In nucleotides, the CDR3 is TGTGCCAGCAGCCCCCGAGTTAGGGGGTATGAAAAACTGTTTTTT. Amino acids: CASSPRVRGYEKLFF.

This clonotype was observed a few times. This sequence joins TRBV5-6 and TRBJ2-3; 8 bases fit TRBD1. V shed 4 bases and J 1 base; nucleotides not matched to a gene: 5. CDR1 is SGHDT and CDR2 is YYEEEE in the germline V gene. CDR3 length: 15 amino acids. CDR3 sequence reads: CASSNGQGRTDTQYF. The DNA for the CDR3 is TGTGCCAGCAGCAATGGACAGGGACGCACAGATACGCAGTATTTT.

This clonotype was counted only a few times. The rearrangement uses TRBV5-1 and TRBJ2-7; the match to TRBD2 covers 7 bases. The V gene's germline CDR1 is SGHRS and CDR2 YFSETQ. This CDR3 region has 14 residues. V lost 2 bases, J lost 2 bases, and 4 bases stayed unmatched. The CDR3: CASSFASGTYEQYF. CDR3 nucleotides: TGCGCCAGCAGCTTTGCTAGCGGAACCTACGAGCAGTACTTC. Supplemented by reference TRBV5-1 and TRBJ2-7, the full variable domain reads KAGVTQTPRYLIKTRGQQVTLSCSPISGHRSVSWYQQTPGQGLQFLFEYFSETQRNKGNFPGRFSGRQFSNSRSEMNVSTLELGDSALYLCASSFASGTYEQYFGPGTRLTVT.

The chain employs TRBV11-2 and TRBJ2-5, with 10 positions matching TRBD2. Unmatched junction bases numbered 10, after V lost 3 bases and J lost 3 bases. The CDR3 loop spans 17 amino acids. The germline gives CDR1 SGHAT, CDR2 FQNNGV. The CDR3 DNA sequence: TGTGCCAGCAGCTTGTTCGGGCTAGCGGGGGCCAAAGAGACCCAGTACTTC. The encoded protein is CASSLFGLAGAKETQYF.

V and J are TRBV10-3 and TRBJ2-7; D possibly corresponds to TRBD1 (6 bases). Germline V CDR1 and CDR2: ENHRY, SYGVKD. V was cut by 4 bases and J by 7 bases, with 11 bases left in between. This CDR3 has 12 amino acids. Here the CDR3 DNA reads TGTGCCATCAGTGGACAGGCTAGTGAGCAGTACTTC. It yields the protein CAISGQASEQYF.

This clonotype was counted between two and nine times. This sequence joins TRBV6-4 and TRBJ2-1; tentatively, D is TRBD1 (7 bases). The germline CDR1 and CDR2 sequences are MRHNA and SNTAGT. CDR3 length: 16 amino acids. The V gene lost 6 bases and the J gene lost 0 bases, with 15 bases spanning the gap. This CDR3 is CASSARGDSSYNEQFF. The DNA of the CDR3 is TGTGCCAGCAGCGCTCGCGGGGACAGCTCCTACAATGAGCAGTTCTTC.

The chain joins TRBV7-2 to TRBJ1-1, with D tentatively TRBD1 (5 bases). Germline V gives CDR1 SGHTA, CDR2 FQGNSA. The CDR3 has 15 residues. Trimming shortened V by 3 bases and J by 0 bases, and 11 bases separated the two germline ends. Here the CDR3 DNA reads TGTGCCAGCAGCTTGGGGGACCGGATGAACACTGAAGCTTTCTTT. This translates into CASSLGDRMNTEAFF.

This chain connects TRBV9 to TRBJ2-3, with 7 bases aligning to TRBD2. With 3 bases clipped from V and 4 bases from J, the junction kept 8 bases outside the gene matches. The CDR3 sequence is 15 residues long. The germline V gene encodes CDR1 SGDLS and CDR2 YYNGEE. CDR3 in DNA: TGTGCCAGCAGCGATGGGGGGGGTTACGCAGATACGCAGTATTTT. This translates into CASSDGGGYADTQYF.

This chain uses TRBV6-1 with TRBJ1-4; no clear D gene. Germline V CDR1 and CDR2: MNHNS, SASEGT. Trimming removed 6 bases from V and 2 bases from J, with 13 bases in between. This CDR3 region has 15 residues. The CDR3, as DNA: TGTGCCAGCAGCGAGCTCTTTGCTACTAATGAAAAACTGTTTTTT. Its translation is CASSELFATNEKLFF.

This chain joins TRBV10-3 and TRBJ2-7; D is perhaps TRBD2 (6 bases). Trimming stripped 4 bases from V and 2 bases from J, with 12 bases between. From germline, CDR1 is ENHRY and CDR2 SYGVKD. The CDR3 totals 14 residues. The CDR3 is CAISGGTHTYEQYF. Written as DNA, the CDR3 is TGTGCCATCAGTGGCGGGACTCATACCTACGAGCAGTACTTC.

V usage is TRBV10-3 and J usage is TRBJ2-1, with D tentatively TRBD2 (5 bases). The germline V gene has CDR1 ENHRY and CDR2 SYGVKD. The CDR3 consists of 14 residues. The germline V and J ends were trimmed by 0 bases and 10 bases, with 13 bases remaining between them. CDR3 nucleotide sequence: TGTGCCATCAGTGAGTCAGGACCCCCGGGGGAGCAGTTCTTC. Protein product: CAISESGPPGEQFF.